This T cell receptor beta chain emerged from a study of cytomegalovirus exposure and HLA in healthy donors. This clone was seen more than once but under ten times. Germline V gives CDR1 MDHEN, CDR2 SYDVKM. J was trimmed by 7 bases and V by 6 bases; bases with no gene match: 7. This CDR3 has 13 amino acids. Primers included in the PCR were 60 Vbeta and 13 Jbeta primers. Libraries were prepared by immunoSEQ multiplex PCR; TCRdb keeps only in-frame clonotypes and omits some of them. Among about 120,000 clones, 15% were seen once, and the ten largest hold over 1.5%. The sequenced material came from PBMCs. This clonotype originated in a woman under 30 in good health and CMV-seronegative. This chain connects TRBV28 to TRBJ1-2; 8 bases are shared with TRBD1. The CDR3 region is CASSTRGLSGYTF. CDR3 sequence (DNA): TGTGCCAGCAGCACCAGGGGGCTAAGTGGCTACACCTTC.